This T cell receptor beta chain was observed in a study of CD8 T cells in ankylosing spondylitis. General study points: The authors reported significant enrichment of disease-linked clones in matched ankylosing spondylitis synovial fluid.

One entry per CDR3 protein results from TCRdb running MiXCR on the 5' RACE reads. The table lists 150,000 to 200,000 distinct CDR3 sequences, 9.5% to 10% of them singletons. CDR3 size: 15 residues. The V end was cut by 3 bases, the J end by 6 bases, with 17 bases between. CDR1 MNHEY and CDR2 SMNVEV come from the germline V gene (reference sequence). The sample holds many counts of this clonotype. Its antigen is currently unknown. The chain joins TRBV27 to TRBJ1-1; D is perhaps TRBD1 (5 bases). The sequenced material came from blood, either unsorted or a sorted T cell fraction (not recorded which). The source is a female donor with ankylosing spondylitis or in good health (not recorded which). CDR3 DNA: TGTGCCAGCAGTTTGGTAATGGGGGGGTTGGCTGAAGCTTTCTTT. It specifies CASSLVMGGLAEAFF.